This TCR beta chain emerged from a study of T cells in Graves' hyperthyroidism and ophthalmopathy. Study-wide results and limits: Onset of ophthalmopathy came a median 6.5 months after the model predicted it.

Ten or more counts support this clonotype. Its antigen is undetermined. There were TCR beta CDR3 regions amplified from RNA transcripts. The HTBI set primed first-round TCR CDR3 RT-PCR. TCRdb passed the multiplex PCR reads through MiXCR, listing each CDR3 protein once. This table holds approximately 640,000 distinct CDR3 sequences, around 15% found once. The sample was blood. This TCR was sampled from a man over 45 with Graves' hyperthyroidism.

The CDR3 DNA sequence: TGTGCCAGCAGTGTCTCTCCGGAGTCGAGTGGCTACACCTTC. Its protein product is CASSVSPESSGYTF. The chain joins TRBV2 to TRBJ1-2; D unclear. This CDR3 region has 14 residues. Germline-derived CDR1 and CDR2 are SNHLY and FYNNEI. With 4 bases removed from V and 7 bases from J, the gap between germline ends came to 16 bases.